These 21 T cell receptor beta chains originate from one sample sequenced in a study of shared clonotypes between healthy human individuals. Clones were sequenced by immunoSEQ multiplex PCR, and TCRdb holds only the in-frame ones, with some missing. The table has approximately 2,000,000 clones, about 90% seen once. The sequenced material came from naive CD4+ T cells from PBMCs. The subset was: CD45RA+ positively selected. Receptors originate from a man between 18 and 29 years old in good health. Some clones in this sample may be carry-over from other donors' samples.

This CDR3 is CASRPDSTAPYEQYF. The CDR3 nucleotides read TGTGCCAGCAGACCCGACTCGACAGCTCCCTACGAGCAGTACTTC. The chain couples TRBV28 to TRBJ2-5, with D possibly matching TRBD1 (5 bases). The J call is in doubt because the DNA end fits TRBJ2-7 better. This CDR3 has 15 residues. Germline V gene lookup returns CDR1 MDHEN and CDR2 SYDVKM.

The chain is built from TRBV5-4 and TRBJ2-7, with D uncertain. Deletions cut 3 bases from V and 2 bases from J, with 9 bases between. The CDR3 loop spans 13 amino acids. Germline V gene lookup returns CDR1 SGHNT and CDR2 YYREEE (reference sequence). This CDR3 reads CASSWARTYEQYF. DNA of the CDR3: TGTGCCAGCAGCTGGGCGCGGACCTACGAGCAGTACTTC.

The chain links TRBV11-1 to TRBJ1-4; TRBD1 might be the D (6 bases). Trimming took 5 bases from V and 0 from J, leaving 13 bases between them. Germline CDR1 reads SGHAT; CDR2 reads FQDESV (reference sequence). The CDR3 length is 16 residues. CDR3 sequence: CASSQGTLATNEKLFF. The CDR3 region has the DNA TGTGCCAGCAGCCAGGGGACACTTGCAACTAATGAAAAACTGTTTTTT.

This chain connects TRBV5-6 to TRBJ1-2; 7 nucleotides align to TRBD1. The CDR3 is 14 amino acids. Trimming took 5 bases from V and 2 from J; bases not matched to a gene: 6. CDR1 and CDR2 from the germline V gene are SGHDT and YYEEEE. The CDR3 loop is CASREGQRNYGYTF. The CDR3 nucleotides are TGTGCCAGCAGAGAGGGACAGAGAAACTATGGCTACACCTTC.

The chain links TRBV4-3 to TRBJ2-2; 9 nucleotides match TRBD2. V shed 0 bases and J 9 bases; nucleotides not matched to a gene: 11. CDR1 and CDR2 (germline): LGHNA, YSLEER. This CDR3 region has 17 residues. CDR3 residues: CASSQDRRGGTHRELFF. In DNA, the CDR3 is TGCGCCAGCAGCCAAGACAGGCGGGGGGGAACACACCGGGAGCTGTTTTTT.

The rearrangement links TRBV7-2 to TRBJ2-7; D might be TRBD2 (6 bases). The V end lost 4 bases, the J end lost 6 bases, and 7 bases lay between the germline ends. This CDR3 is built from 11 residues. CDR1 SGHTA and CDR2 FQGNSA come from the germline V gene. As DNA, the CDR3 is TGTGCCAGCAGCTGGAGGGCCGAGCAGTACTTC. Translation: CASSWRAEQYF.

This chain uses TRBV7-2 with TRBJ2-1, with D hard to call. V was trimmed by 4 bases and J by 10 bases, leaving 14 bases between them. The CDR3 runs to 13 residues. From germline, CDR1 is SGHTA and CDR2 FQGNSA. CDR3: CASSSAAKGEQFF. The CDR3 region has the DNA TGTGCCAGCAGCTCGGCGGCAAAGGGCGAGCAGTTCTTC. Combining the CDR3 with reference TRBV7-2 and TRBJ2-1 gives the whole variable domain GAGVSQSPSNKVTEKGKDVELRCDPISGHTALYWYRQSLGQGLEFLIYFQGNSAPDKSGLPSDRFSAERTGGSVSTLTIQRTQQEDSAVYLCASSSAAKGEQFFGPGTRLTVL.

In regard to this clone: The same CDR3 is also encoded by other DNA sequences in this sample. The chain recombines TRBV7-3 with TRBJ2-7; 12 bases fit TRBD2. This CDR3 is 15 amino acids long. The V gene's germline CDR1 is SGHTA and CDR2 FQGTGA. Losses at the gene ends were 2 bases for V and 2 bases for J; bases not matched to a gene: 1. The CDR3 reads CASSLGLAGPYEQYF. In DNA form, the CDR3 reads TGTGCCAGCAGCTTAGGACTAGCGGGACCCTACGAGCAGTACTTC.

This clone appeared a single time. This chain links TRBV6-5 with TRBJ2-5; possible D gene TRBD1, 6 bases. Germline loops: CDR1 MNHEY, CDR2 SVGAGI. V lost 0 bases to trimming and J lost 5 bases, with 10 bases between them. The CDR3 contains 14 residues. The CDR3: CASSYSSGVETQYF. The CDR3 nucleotides are TGTGCCAGCAGTTACTCCTCAGGGGTGGAGACCCAGTACTTC.

The chain joins TRBV11-2 to TRBJ1-5; D unclear. CDR1 is SGHAT and CDR2 is FQNNGV in the germline V gene. This CDR3 has 14 amino acids. Trimming cost V 4 bases and J 7 bases, with 14 bases left between them. The CDR3: CASSYSGFDQPQHF. The CDR3 region has the DNA TGTGCCAGCAGCTATTCGGGGTTTGACCAGCCCCAGCATTTT.

This sequence joins TRBV18 and TRBJ1-2, with a possible D match to TRBD1 (5 bases). The length of the CDR3 is 16 residues. CDR1 KGHSH and CDR2 LQKENI come from the germline V gene. The germline V and J ends were trimmed by 3 bases and 0 bases, with 14 bases remaining between them. The CDR3 region has the DNA TGTGCCAGCTCACCTATCCAGACAGCCACTAACTATGGCTACACCTTC. Protein: CASSPIQTATNYGYTF. Full variable domain (missing parts from reference TRBV18 and TRBJ1-2): NAGVMQNPRHLVRRRGQEARLRCSPMKGHSHVYWYRQLPEEGLKFMVYLQKENIIDESGMPKERFSAEFPKEGPSILRIQQVVRGDSAAYFCASSPIQTATNYGYTFGSGTRLTVV.

The V call is TRBV2, the J call TRBJ2-5; TRBD2 matches 9 bases. Germline V lookup: CDR1 SNHLY, CDR2 FYNNEI. The CDR3 runs 14 residues. Losses at the gene ends were 2 bases for V and 11 bases for J; bases not matched to a gene: 9. CDR3 nucleotide sequence: TGTGCCAGCAGTGAACCCCTAGCGGGGAGGGAGCAGTACTTC. Protein product: CASSEPLAGREQYF. The whole variable domain, filled in from reference TRBV2 and TRBJ2-5, reads EPEVTQTPSHQVTQMGQEVILRCVPISNHLYFYWYRQILGQKVEFLVSFYNNEISEKSEIFDDQFSVERPDGSNFTLKIRSTKLEDSAMYFCASSEPLAGREQYFGPGTRLLVL.

This clone was found once. This chain joins TRBV6-1 and TRBJ2-7, with 12 bases aligning to TRBD1. Germline V lookup: CDR1 MNHNS, CDR2 SASEGT. The CDR3 totals 14 residues. The V segment lost 4 bases and the J segment 4 bases; nucleotides outside the gene matches: 2. CDR3 in amino acids: CASSGDRGLYEQYF. CDR3 nucleotides: TGTGCCAGCAGTGGGGACAGGGGGCTGTACGAGCAGTACTTC.

This sequence joins TRBV5-4 and TRBJ1-2, with D hard to call. This CDR3 has 16 amino acids. V was clipped by 3 bases and J by 4 bases, with 19 bases between them. Germline-derived CDR1 and CDR2 are SGHNT and YYREEE (reference sequence). CDR3 sequence (DNA): TGTGCCAGCAGCTCCCTGGGTGGAGGGTATGGCTATGGCTACACCTTC. Residues: CASSSLGGGYGYGYTF.

This rearrangement joins TRBV28 to TRBJ2-5; weak D call: TRBD1 (5 bases). There are 15 residues in the CDR3. In germline, CDR1 is MDHEN, CDR2 SYDVKM. The V end was cut by 6 bases, the J end by 1 base, with 15 bases between. The CDR3 protein is CASRGRQGAQETQYF. In DNA, the CDR3 is TGTGCCAGCAGGGGAAGACAAGGGGCCCAAGAGACCCAGTACTTC.

V is TRBV11-2 and J is TRBJ2-5; 7 bases match TRBD1. Trimming at V came to 5 bases and at J to 3 bases, leaving 3 bases not matched to a gene. This CDR3 region has 13 residues. The germline gives CDR1 SGHAT, CDR2 FQNNGV. The CDR3 protein is CASSTGQKETQYF. CDR3 coding DNA: TGTGCCAGCAGCACGGGACAGAAAGAGACCCAGTACTTC.

This chain connects TRBV28 to TRBJ2-1; D is uncertain. V was cut by 1 base and J by 0 bases, with 10 bases left in between. CDR1 and CDR2 from the germline V gene are MDHEN and SYDVKM. CDR3 length: 16 amino acids. CDR3: CASSLFTASSYNEQFF. DNA of the CDR3: TGTGCCAGCAGTTTATTTACAGCCAGCTCCTACAATGAGCAGTTCTTC.

This chain joins TRBV18 and TRBJ2-7, with 7 bases lining up with TRBD2. The germline V gene encodes CDR1 KGHSH and CDR2 LQKENI. V shed 3 bases and J 4 bases; nucleotides not matched to a gene: 9. CDR3 size: 15 residues. CDR3 amino acids: CASSPGLVFRYEQYF. The CDR3 region has the DNA TGTGCCAGCTCACCCGGACTAGTGTTCCGGTACGAGCAGTACTTC.

The chain uses TRBV6-5 and TRBJ2-7, with D possibly being TRBD1 (6 bases). Trimming removed 8 bases at V and 2 bases at J, with 13 bases between. The V gene's germline CDR1 is MNHEY and CDR2 SVGAGI. The CDR3 loop spans 13 amino acids. The CDR3 protein is CASRLRDTYEQYF. In DNA, the CDR3 is TGTGCCAGCCGACTCCGGGACACCTACGAGCAGTACTTC.

V gene TRBV18 combines with J gene TRBJ2-3; TRBD2 agrees at 10 bases. The length of the CDR3 is 17 residues. Looked up from germline, CDR1 is KGHSH and CDR2 is LQKENI. The junction had 7 bases not matched to a gene; V was cut back by 2 bases and J by 2 bases. Here the CDR3 reads CASSPSPSGSATDTQYF. The CDR3 coding sequence is TGTGCCAGCTCACCATCTCCTAGCGGGAGCGCCACAGATACGCAGTATTTT.

The chain has TRBV28 and TRBJ2-2; D is tentatively TRBD1 or TRBD2 (5 bases each). Germline V lookup: CDR1 MDHEN, CDR2 SYDVKM. The CDR3 consists of 13 residues. This chain's CDR3 is CAERGPNTGELFF. DNA of the CDR3: TGTGCGGAACGGGGCCCCAACACCGGGGAGCTGTTTTTT.